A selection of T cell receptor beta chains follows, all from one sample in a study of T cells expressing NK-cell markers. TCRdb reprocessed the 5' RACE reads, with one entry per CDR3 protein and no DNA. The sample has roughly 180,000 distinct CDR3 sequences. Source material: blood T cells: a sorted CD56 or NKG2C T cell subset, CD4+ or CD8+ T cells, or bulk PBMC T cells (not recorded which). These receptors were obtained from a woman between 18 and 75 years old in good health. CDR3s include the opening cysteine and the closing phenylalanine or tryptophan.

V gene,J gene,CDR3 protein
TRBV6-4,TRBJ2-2,CASSAIDGTGELFF
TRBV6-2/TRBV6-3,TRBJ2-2,CASRGGNTGELFF
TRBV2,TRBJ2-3,CASAGTDTQYF
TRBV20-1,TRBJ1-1,CSAGDRAGSEAFF
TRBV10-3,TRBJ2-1,CATNSLTPGTAASTNEQFF
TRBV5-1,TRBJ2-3,CASSLEPAGGQLGTDTQYF
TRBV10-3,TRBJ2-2,CAISRTGGDTGELFF
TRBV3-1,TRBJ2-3,CASSQVTSGATDTQYF
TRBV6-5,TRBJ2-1,CASSYRQGADEQFF
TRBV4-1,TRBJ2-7,CASSQETSGRVQYF
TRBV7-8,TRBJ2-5,CASERGRQETQYF
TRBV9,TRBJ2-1,CASSLRGLADSYNEQFF
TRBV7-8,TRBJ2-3,CASSPGGSGGSDTQYF
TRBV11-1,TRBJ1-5,CASSFQGGSPQHF
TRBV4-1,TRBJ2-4,CASSQDQLAGALLYF
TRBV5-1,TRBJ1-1,CASTGQGGTEAFF
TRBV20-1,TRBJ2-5,CSARDRTSGGGETQYF
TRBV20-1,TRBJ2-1,CSANPYQNNEQFF
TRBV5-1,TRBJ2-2,CASSLPGAANTGELFF
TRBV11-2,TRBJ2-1,CASSSGRGGAYNEQFF
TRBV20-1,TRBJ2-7,CSATSGNYPYEQYF
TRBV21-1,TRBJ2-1,CASSNLTGTGARNEQFF
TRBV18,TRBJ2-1,CASSPVRINEQFF
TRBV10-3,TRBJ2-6,CAIRVAELAGANVLTF
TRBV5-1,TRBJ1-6,CASSLGAQGQTNSPLHF
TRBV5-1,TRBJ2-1,CASSLGPKRISYNEQFF
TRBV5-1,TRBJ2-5,CASSLGGIGGETQYF
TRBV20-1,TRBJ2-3,CSASSGTMALGDTQYF
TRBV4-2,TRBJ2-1,CASSQGTSYNEQFF
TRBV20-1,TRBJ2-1,CSAYGTSGATYNEQFF
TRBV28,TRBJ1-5,CASSFSDRKNQPQHF
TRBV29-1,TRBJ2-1,CSVRDRGLGEQFF
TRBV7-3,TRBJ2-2,CASSPGTANTGELFF
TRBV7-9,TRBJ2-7,CASTKQSHYHYEQYF
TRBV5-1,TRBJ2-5,CASRGTSAEVETQYF
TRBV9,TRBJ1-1,CASSVSGTGNTEAFF
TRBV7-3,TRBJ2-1,CASSSQLAGGYNEQFF
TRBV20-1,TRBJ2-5,CSAREPDRGDETQYF
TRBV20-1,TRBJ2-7,CSARQGPAYEQYF
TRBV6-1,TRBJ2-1,CASSEPGLAGFEQFF
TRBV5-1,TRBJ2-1,CASRSSGGPNEQFF
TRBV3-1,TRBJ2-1,CASSHRTYNDGQFF
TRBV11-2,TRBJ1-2,CASSTGTAYGYTF
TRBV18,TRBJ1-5,CASSPTSDSNQPQHF
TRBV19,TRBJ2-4,CASSVPPYRSRTKNIQYF